A single sample gave rise to the 8 T cell receptor beta chains below, sequenced in a study of blood T cell repertoires in COVID-19. The table came from immunoSEQ multiplex PCR; TCRdb's copy has only in-frame clones and leaves some out. Found here are around 270,000 clones, 70% to 90% of them singletons; the top ten hold around 1.8%. The specimen was peripheral blood. All receptors come from a man aged 25-40 years with active or convalescent COVID-19.

The chain combines TRBV7-8 with TRBJ1-4; TRBD1 matches at 10 bases. The CDR3 consists of 16 residues. V was clipped by 4 bases and J by 8 bases; unmatched bases: 10. Germline V gene data show CDR1 as SGHVS and CDR2 as FQNEAQ. The CDR3 DNA follows: TGTGCCAGCAGCTCTCTACCGGGACAGGGGTGGGAAAAACTGTTTTTT. Its protein product is CASSSLPGQGWEKLFF.

The chain is built from TRBV7-9 and TRBJ1-2; the D gene is possibly TRBD1 (6 bases). The CDR3 totals 15 residues. Deletions cut 5 bases from V and 6 bases from J, with 19 bases between. Germline CDR1 SEHNR, CDR2 FQNEAQ (reference sequence). CDR3 residues: CASSTARGIGDGYTF. CDR3 DNA: TGTGCCAGCAGCACAGCCAGGGGAATTGGTGATGGCTACACCTTC.

The chain links TRBV11-2 to TRBJ2-2, with 8 bases lining up with TRBD2. V lost 5 bases and J lost 3; bases outside the gene matches: 8. From germline, CDR1 is SGHAT and CDR2 FQNNGV. This CDR3 spans 16 amino acids. The CDR3 loop reads CASSPIAGKDTGELFF. CDR3 coding DNA: TGTGCCAGCAGCCCAATAGCGGGGAAAGACACCGGGGAGCTGTTTTTT.

The J gene is TRBJ2-3, the V gene TRBV5-4; the D gene is possibly TRBD1 (5 bases). The V end lost 7 bases, the J end lost 2 bases, and 11 bases lay between the germline ends. This CDR3 is built from 13 residues. Germline values: CDR1 SGHNT, CDR2 YYREEE (reference sequence). CDR3 amino acids: CASGDRDTDTQYF. DNA of the CDR3: TGTGCCAGCGGCGACAGAGACACAGATACGCAGTATTTT.

This clone was counted between two and nine times. The V call is TRBV12-5, the J call TRBJ2-7; D is perhaps TRBD1 (6 bases). The germline V gene encodes CDR1 LGHNT and CDR2 FRNRAP. V gave up 5 bases and J gave up 0 bases, with 14 bases separating them. The CDR3 is 15 amino acids. The CDR3 DNA sequence: TGTGCTAGTGGTATCATACAGGGCCGCTCCTACGAGCAGTACTTC. This codes for CASGIIQGRSYEQYF.

V is TRBV7-2 and J is TRBJ2-5, with 11 bases that match TRBD2. Unmatched junction bases numbered 11, after V lost 3 bases and J lost 2 bases. The CDR3 has 18 amino acids. Germline V gene sequence: CDR1 SGHTA, CDR2 FQGNSA. CDR3 sequence: CASSLATLLAGVQETQYF. CDR3 nucleotide sequence: TGTGCCAGCAGCTTGGCCACACTACTAGCGGGGGTACAAGAGACCCAGTACTTC.

The CDR3 reads CASSLSPPYQGGEKLFF. CDR3 in DNA: TGTGCCAGCAGCTTATCCCCCCCGTACCAGGGGGGCGAAAAACTGTTTTTT. The chain carries TRBV7-3 and TRBJ1-4; 7 bases align to TRBD1. The CDR3 consists of 17 residues. CDR1 SGHTA and CDR2 FQGTGA come from the germline V gene. The junction had 14 bases not matched to a gene; V was cut back by 2 bases and J by 8 bases.

J is TRBJ2-1 and V is TRBV14; the match to TRBD2 covers 7 bases. The CDR3 extends over 15 amino acids. Germline V gene lookup returns CDR1 SGHDN and CDR2 FVKESK. Losses at the gene ends were 0 bases for V and 3 bases for J; bases not matched to a gene: 2. CDR3 residues: CASSQDRDYYNEQFF. The CDR3 DNA is TGTGCCAGCAGCCAAGACCGGGACTACTACAATGAGCAGTTCTTC.